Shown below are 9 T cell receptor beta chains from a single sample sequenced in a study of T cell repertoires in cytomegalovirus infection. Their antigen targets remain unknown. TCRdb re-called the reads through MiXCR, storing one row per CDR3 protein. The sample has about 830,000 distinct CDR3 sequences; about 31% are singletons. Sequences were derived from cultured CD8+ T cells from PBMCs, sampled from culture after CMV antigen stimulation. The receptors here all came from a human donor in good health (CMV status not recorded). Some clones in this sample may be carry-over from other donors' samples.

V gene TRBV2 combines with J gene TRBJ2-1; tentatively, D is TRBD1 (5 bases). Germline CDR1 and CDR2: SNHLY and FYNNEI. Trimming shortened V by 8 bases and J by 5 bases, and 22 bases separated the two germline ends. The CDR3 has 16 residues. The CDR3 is CASGSGAGSSHNEQFF. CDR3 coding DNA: TGTGCCAGCGGTAGTGGGGCAGGGTCTTCCCACAATGAGCAGTTCTTC.

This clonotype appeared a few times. CDR3 region: CASSQEGGANRGAGDTQYF. In DNA form, the CDR3 reads TGTGCCAGCAGCCAAGAGGGTGGGGCCAACCGGGGAGCCGGCGATACGCAGTATTTT. This chain connects TRBV3-1 to TRBJ2-3; D is tentatively TRBD1 or TRBD2 (5 bases each). This CDR3 spans 19 amino acids. The V end lost 0 bases, the J end lost 6 bases, and 25 bases lay between the germline ends. The germline V gene encodes CDR1 LGHDT and CDR2 YNNKEL (reference sequence).

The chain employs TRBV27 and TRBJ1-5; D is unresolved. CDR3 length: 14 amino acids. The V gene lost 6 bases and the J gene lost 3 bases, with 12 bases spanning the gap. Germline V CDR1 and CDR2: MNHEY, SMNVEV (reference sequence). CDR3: CASRLGLDNQPQHF. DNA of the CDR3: TGTGCCAGCAGGCTAGGGTTGGACAATCAGCCCCAGCATTTT.

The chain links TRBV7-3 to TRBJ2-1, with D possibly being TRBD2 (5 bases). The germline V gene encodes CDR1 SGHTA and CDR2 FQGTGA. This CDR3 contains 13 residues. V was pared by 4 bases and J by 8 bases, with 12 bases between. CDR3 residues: CASSSGDSYEQFF. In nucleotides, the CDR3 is TGTGCCAGCAGCTCCGGGGATTCGTATGAGCAGTTCTTC.

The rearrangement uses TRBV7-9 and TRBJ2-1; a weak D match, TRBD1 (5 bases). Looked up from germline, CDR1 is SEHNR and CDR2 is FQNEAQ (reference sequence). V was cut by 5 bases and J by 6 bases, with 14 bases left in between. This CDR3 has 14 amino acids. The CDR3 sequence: CASSPTVSGNEQFF. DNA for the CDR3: TGTGCCAGCAGCCCGACAGTTTCGGGCAATGAGCAGTTCTTC.

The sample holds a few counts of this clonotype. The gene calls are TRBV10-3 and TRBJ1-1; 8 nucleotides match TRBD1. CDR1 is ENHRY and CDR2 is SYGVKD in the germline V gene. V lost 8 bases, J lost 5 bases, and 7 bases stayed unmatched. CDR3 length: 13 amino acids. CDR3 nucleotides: TGTGCCATCTGGACAGGGTCAGGGACTGAAGCTTTCTTT. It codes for CAIWTGSGTEAFF.

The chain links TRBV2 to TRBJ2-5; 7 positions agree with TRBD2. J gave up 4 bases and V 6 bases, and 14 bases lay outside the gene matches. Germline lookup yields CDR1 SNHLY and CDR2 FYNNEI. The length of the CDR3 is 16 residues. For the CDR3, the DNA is TGTGCCAGCAGCCTGAGGAGGGGAGGGAGAAGAGAGACCCAGTACTTC. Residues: CASSLRRGGRRETQYF.

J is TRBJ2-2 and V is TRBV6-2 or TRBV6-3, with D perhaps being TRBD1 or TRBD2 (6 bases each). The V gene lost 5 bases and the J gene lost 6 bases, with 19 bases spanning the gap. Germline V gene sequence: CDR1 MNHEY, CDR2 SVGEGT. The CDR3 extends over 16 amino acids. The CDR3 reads CASSLPRGGLAGELFF. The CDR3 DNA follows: TGTGCCAGCAGTCTACCCCGTGGGGGGCTCGCCGGGGAGCTGTTTTTT.

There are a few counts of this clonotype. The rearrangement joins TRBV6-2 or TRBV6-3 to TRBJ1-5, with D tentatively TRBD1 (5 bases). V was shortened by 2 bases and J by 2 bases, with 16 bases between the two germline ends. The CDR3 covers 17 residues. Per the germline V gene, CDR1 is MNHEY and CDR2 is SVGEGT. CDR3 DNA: TGTGCCAGCAGTTACGGATTGGCCGGAGGGGGCAATCAGCCCCAGCATTTT. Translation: CASSYGLAGGGNQPQHF.